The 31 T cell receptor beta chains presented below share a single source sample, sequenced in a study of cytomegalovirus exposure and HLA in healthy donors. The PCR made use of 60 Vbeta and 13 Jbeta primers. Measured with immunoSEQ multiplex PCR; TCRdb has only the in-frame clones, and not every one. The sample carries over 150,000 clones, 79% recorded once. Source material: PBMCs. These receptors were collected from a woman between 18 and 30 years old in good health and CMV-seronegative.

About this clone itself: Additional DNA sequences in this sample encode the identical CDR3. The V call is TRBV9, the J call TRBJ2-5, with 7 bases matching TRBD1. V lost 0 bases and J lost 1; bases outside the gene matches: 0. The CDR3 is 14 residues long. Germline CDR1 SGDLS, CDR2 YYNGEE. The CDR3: CASSVAGGQETQYF. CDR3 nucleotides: TGTGCCAGCAGCGTAGCAGGGGGCCAAGAGACCCAGTACTTC. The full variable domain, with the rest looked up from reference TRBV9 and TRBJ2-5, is DSGVTQTPKHLITATGQRVTLRCSPRSGDLSVYWYQQSLDQGLQFLIQYYNGEERAKGNILERFSAQQFPDLHSELNLSSLELGDSALYFCASSVAGGQETQYFGPGTRLLVL.

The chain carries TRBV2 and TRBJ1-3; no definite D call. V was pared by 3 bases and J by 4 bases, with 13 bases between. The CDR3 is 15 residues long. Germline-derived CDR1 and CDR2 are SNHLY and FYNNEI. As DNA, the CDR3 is TGTGCCAGCAGTGACGAACTCGTGTGGGGAAACACCATATATTTT. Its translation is CASSDELVWGNTIYF.

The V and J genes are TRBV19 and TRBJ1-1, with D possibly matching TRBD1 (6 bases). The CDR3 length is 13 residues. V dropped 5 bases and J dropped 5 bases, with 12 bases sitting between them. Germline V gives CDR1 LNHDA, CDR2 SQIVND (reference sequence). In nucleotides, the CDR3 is TGTGCCAGTAGTTTCCAGGGGAAGACTGAAGCTTTCTTT. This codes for CASSFQGKTEAFF.

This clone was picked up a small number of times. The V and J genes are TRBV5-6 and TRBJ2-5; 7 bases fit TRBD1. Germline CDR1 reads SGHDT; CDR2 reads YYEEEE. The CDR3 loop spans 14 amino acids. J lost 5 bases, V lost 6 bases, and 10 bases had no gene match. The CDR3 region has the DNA TGTGCCAGCACCACGTATGGCAGGGGGGAGACCCAGTACTTC. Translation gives CASTTYGRGETQYF.

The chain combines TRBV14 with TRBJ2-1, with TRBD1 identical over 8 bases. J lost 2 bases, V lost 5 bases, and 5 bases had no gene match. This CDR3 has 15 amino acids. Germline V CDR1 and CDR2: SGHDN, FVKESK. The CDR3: CASSFDRGTYNEQFF. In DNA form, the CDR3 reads TGTGCCAGCAGCTTTGACAGGGGCACCTACAATGAGCAGTTCTTC.

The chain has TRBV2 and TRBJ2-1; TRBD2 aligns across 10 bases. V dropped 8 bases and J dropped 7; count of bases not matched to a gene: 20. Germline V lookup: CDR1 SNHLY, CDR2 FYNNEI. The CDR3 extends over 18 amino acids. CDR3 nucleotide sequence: TGTGCCAGCCAGGAGGGACTGAGCCTAGCGGGAGTCTCGAATGAGCAGTTCTTC. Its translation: CASQEGLSLAGVSNEQFF.

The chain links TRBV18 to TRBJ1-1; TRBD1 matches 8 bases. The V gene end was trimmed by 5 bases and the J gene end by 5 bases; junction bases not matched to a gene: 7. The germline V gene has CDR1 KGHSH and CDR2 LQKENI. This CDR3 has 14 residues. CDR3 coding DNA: TGTGCCAGCTCAGAGAGACAGGGGACTACTGAAGCTTTCTTT. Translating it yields CASSERQGTTEAFF.

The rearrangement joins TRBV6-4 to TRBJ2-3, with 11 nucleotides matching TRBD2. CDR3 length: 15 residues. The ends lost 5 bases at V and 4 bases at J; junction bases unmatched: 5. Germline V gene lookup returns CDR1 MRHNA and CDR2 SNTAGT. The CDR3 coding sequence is TGTGCCAGCAGTCTTACTAGCGGGGGACCAGATACGCAGTATTTT. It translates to CASSLTSGGPDTQYF.

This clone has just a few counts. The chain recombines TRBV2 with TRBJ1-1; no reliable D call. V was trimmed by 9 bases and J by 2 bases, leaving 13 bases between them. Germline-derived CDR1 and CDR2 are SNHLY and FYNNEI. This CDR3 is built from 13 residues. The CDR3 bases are TGTGCCAGTACCCAGGAGGAAAACACTGAAGCTTTCTTT. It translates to CASTQEENTEAFF.

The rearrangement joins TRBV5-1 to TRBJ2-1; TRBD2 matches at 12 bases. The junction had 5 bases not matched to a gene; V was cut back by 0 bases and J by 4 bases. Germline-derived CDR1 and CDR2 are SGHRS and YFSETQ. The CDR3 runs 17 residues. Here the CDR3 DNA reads TGCGCCAGCAGCTTGGGGACTAGCGGGAAGAGTTACAATGAGCAGTTCTTC. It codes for CASSLGTSGKSYNEQFF.

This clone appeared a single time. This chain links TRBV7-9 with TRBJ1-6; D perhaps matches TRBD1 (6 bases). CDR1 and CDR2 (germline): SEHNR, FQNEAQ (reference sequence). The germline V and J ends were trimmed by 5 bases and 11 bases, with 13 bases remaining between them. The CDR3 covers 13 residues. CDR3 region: CASSIGQSAPLHF. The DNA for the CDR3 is TGTGCCAGCAGCATAGGACAGTCCGCACCCCTCCACTTT.

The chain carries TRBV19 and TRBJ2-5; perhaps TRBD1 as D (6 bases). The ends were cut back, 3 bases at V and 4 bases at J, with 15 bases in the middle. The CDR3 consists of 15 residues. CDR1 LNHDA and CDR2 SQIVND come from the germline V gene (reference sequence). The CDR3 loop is CASSIRTEVLETQYF. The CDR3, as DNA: TGTGCCAGTAGTATCAGGACAGAAGTCTTAGAGACCCAGTACTTC.

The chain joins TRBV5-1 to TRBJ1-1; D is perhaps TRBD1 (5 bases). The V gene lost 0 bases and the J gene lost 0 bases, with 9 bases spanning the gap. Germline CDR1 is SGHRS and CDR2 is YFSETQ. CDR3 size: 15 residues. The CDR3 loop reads CASSLEAGVNTEAFF. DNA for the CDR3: TGCGCCAGCAGCTTGGAGGCGGGGGTGAACACTGAAGCTTTCTTT.

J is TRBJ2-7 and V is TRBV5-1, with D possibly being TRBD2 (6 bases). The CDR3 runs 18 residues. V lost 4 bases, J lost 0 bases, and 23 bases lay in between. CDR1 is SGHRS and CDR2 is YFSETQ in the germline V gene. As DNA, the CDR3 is TGCGCCAGCAGCCCTGGACGTAACTCTAGCGTATTCTCCTACGAGCAGTACTTC. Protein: CASSPGRNSSVFSYEQYF.

The CDR3 region is CASSQDSGSYTF. In DNA, the CDR3 is TGCGCCAGCAGCCAAGACAGCGGTAGCTACACCTTC. V and J are TRBV4-1 and TRBJ1-2; the D is unclear. V was shortened by 0 bases and J by 9 bases, with 8 bases between the two germline ends. CDR3 length: 12 residues. CDR1 MGHRA and CDR2 YSYEKL come from the germline V gene.

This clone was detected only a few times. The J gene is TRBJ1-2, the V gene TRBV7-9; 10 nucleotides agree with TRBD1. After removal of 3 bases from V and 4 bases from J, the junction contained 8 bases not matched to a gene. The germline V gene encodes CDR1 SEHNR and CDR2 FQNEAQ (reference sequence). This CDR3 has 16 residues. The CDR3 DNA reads TGTGCCAGCAGCTTCCACGTCAGGACAGGGGGCTATGGCTACACCTTC. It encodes CASSFHVRTGGYGYTF.

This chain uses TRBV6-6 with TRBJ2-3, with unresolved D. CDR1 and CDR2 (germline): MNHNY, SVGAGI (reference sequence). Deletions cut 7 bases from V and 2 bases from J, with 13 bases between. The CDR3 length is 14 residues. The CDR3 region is CASTTVQFTDTQYF. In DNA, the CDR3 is TGTGCCAGCACTACGGTACAGTTCACAGATACGCAGTATTTT.

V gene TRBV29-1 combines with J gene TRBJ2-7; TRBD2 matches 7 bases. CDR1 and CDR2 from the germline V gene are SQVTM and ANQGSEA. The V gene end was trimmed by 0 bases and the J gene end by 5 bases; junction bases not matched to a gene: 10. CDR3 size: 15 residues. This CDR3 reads CSVEDPSGKKNEQYF. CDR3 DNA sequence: TGCAGCGTTGAAGATCCAAGCGGGAAAAAGAACGAGCAGTACTTC.

CDR3 loop: CASSHSDRETQYF. The CDR3 coding sequence is TGTGCCAGCAGCCACAGCGACAGGGAGACCCAGTACTTC. The V gene is TRBV7-9, the J gene TRBJ2-5, with D possibly being TRBD1 (6 bases). Germline lookup yields CDR1 SEHNR and CDR2 FQNEAQ (reference sequence). V was trimmed by 5 bases and J by 5 bases, leaving 12 bases between them. This CDR3 is 13 amino acids long.

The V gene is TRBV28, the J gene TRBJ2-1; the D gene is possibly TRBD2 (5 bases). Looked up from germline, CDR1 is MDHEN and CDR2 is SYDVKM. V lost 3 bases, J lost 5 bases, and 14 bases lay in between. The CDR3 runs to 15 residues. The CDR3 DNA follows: TGTGCCAGCAGTTTCTTGGGAGCAGGAGACAATGAGCAGTTCTTC. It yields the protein CASSFLGAGDNEQFF.

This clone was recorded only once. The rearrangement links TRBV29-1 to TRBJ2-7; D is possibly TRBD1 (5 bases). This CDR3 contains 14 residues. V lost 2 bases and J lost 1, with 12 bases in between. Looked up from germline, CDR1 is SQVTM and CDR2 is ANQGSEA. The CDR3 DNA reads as TGCAGCGTTGAACAGGGTCCCCTATCCTACGAGCAGTACTTC. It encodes CSVEQGPLSYEQYF.

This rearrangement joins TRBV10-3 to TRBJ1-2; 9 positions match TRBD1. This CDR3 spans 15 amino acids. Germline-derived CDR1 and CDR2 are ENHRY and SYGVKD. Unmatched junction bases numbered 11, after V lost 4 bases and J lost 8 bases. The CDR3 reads CAISGRRQGVEGYTF. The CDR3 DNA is TGTGCCATCAGTGGTAGAAGACAGGGGGTTGAAGGCTACACCTTC.

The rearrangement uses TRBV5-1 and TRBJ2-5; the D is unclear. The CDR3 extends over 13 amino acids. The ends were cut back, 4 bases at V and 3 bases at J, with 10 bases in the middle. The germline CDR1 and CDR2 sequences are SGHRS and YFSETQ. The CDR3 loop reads CASSPYNKETQYF. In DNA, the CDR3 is TGCGCCAGCAGCCCCTATAATAAAGAGACCCAGTACTTC.

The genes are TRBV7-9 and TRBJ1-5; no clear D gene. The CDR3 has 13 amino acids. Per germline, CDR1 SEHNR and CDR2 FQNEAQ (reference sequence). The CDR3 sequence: CVRTPRSNQPQHF. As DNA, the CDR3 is TGTGTCCGAACCCCCAGGTCCAATCAGCCCCAGCATTTT.

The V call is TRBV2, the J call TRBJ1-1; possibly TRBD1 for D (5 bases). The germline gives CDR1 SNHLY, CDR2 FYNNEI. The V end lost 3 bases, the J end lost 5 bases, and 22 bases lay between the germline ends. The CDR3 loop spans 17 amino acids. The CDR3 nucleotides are TGTGCCAGCAGTGAGAGTATCTTGCGGGGGGTGGTGACTGAAGCTTTCTTT. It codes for CASSESILRGVVTEAFF.

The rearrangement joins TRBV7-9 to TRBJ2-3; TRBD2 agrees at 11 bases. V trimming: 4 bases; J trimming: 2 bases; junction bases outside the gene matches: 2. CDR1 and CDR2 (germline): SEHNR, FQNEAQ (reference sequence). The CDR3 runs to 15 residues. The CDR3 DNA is TGTGCCAGCAGCTCGACTAGCGGGGACACAGATACGCAGTATTTT. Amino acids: CASSSTSGDTDTQYF.

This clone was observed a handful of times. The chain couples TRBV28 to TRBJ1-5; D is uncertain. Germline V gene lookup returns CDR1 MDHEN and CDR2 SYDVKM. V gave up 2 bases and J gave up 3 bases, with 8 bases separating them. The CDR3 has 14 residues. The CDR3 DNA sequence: TGTGCCAGCAGTTTAATTGAGGTCAATCAGCCCCAGCATTTT. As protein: CASSLIEVNQPQHF.

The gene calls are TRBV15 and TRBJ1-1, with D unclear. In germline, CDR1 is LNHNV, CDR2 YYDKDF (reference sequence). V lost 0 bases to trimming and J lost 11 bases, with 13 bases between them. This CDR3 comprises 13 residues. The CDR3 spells CATSREVGRFAFF. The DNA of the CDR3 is TGTGCCACCAGCAGAGAGGTGGGCCGGTTTGCTTTCTTT. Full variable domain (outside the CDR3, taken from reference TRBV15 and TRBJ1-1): DAMVIQNPRYQVTQFGKPVTLSCSQTLNHNVMYWYQQKSSQAPKLLFHYYDKDFNNEADTPDNFQSRRPNTSFCFLDIRSPGLGDTAMYLCATSREVGRFAFFGQGTRLTVV.

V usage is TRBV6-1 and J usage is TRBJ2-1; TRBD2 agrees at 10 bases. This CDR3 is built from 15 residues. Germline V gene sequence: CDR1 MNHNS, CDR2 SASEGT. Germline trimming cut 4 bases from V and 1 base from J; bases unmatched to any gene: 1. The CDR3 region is CASSGTSGSYNEQFF. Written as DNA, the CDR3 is TGTGCCAGCAGTGGGACTAGCGGATCCTACAATGAGCAGTTCTTC.

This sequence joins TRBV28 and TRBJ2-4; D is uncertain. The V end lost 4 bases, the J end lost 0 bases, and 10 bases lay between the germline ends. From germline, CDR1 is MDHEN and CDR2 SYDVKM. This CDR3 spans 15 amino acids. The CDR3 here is CASSSSSKAKNIQYF. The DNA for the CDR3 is TGTGCCAGCAGTTCTAGTTCAAAAGCCAAAAACATTCAGTACTTC.

CDR3 loop: CASSPRTSGGLNEQFF. The CDR3 DNA is TGTGCCAGCAGCCCCAGGACTAGCGGGGGCCTTAATGAGCAGTTCTTC. V usage is TRBV9 and J usage is TRBJ2-1, with 13 nucleotides matching TRBD2. After removal of 4 bases from V and 7 bases from J, the junction contained 8 bases not matched to a gene. Germline V gene lookup returns CDR1 SGDLS and CDR2 YYNGEE. There are 16 residues in the CDR3.